This TCR beta chain was sequenced during a study of blood T cell repertoires in COVID-19 (dated by TCRdb to between 2020 and 2021). Looking at the study overall: Collaborator samples came from the United States, Italy and Spain and covered acute and convalescent phases of COVID-19. The prospective study material was composed of cDNA or gDNA derived from T cells, B-cell-depleted T cells, or PBMCs. Subjects who had been exposed to COVID-19, were actively infected with it, or had recovered from it provided the deeply sampled blood TCRbeta repertoires that made up the dataset. The repertoires were released in a freely available public database meant as a resource for research on the immune response to SARS-CoV-2. The samples were drawn from the first 160 participants of the ongoing ImmuneRACE study and from some 1,300 subjects provided by 6 global collaborators. Sample metadata almost always included a de-identified subject ID, COVID-19 status, age in years and sex. Where HLA class I and class II types were available, the types were taken from metadata supplied by the sample provider, not from assay-based typing. General findings and caveats noted by the study authors: The amount of clinical and demographic metadata varied by source and participant and was provided uncurated.

The immunoSEQ Assay, a bias-controlled multiplex PCR, was used to amplify TCRbeta CDR3 regions from genomic DNA. Per the source publication's procedure: Within the assay, amplification of reference gene primers was used to estimate how many nucleated cells each sample contained. To quantify the absolute abundance of each unique TCRbeta CDR3 rearrangement, sequence reads were collapsed and filtered. For each sample, productive Simpson clonality was calculated as the square root of Simpson's diversity index over productive rearrangements. This is the immuneACCESS table as TCRdb keeps it, with only in-frame sequences that have V and J called. A part of the clones is gone; compared with another copy, unresolved V genes explain less than half, and the rest is unexplained. The V and J calls and the clone size are those of that table, but D and trimming were determined from the DNA. The sample contains 95,000 to 150,000 clones, around three quarters of them found a single time. 16% of the sample is in the top ten clones.

A note on this clone: This clone's antigen is unknown. Base qualities are not provided; no much larger clone lies one nucleotide away.

Each collaborating institution followed its own protocols to collect whole blood in K2EDTA tubes. For TCRbeta analysis, collaborators shipped samples in one of three forms: frozen whole blood, isolated PBMCs, or DNA extracted from either of those sample types. The germline V gene specifies KGHSH as CDR1 and LQKENI as CDR2. From its cysteine to its phenylalanine, the CDR3 spans 16 amino acids. CDR3 DNA is the only sequence kept; it has 48 bases, read in frame from the first base. V is pared back by 2 bases and J by 1 base, with 14 bases lying between the germline termini. Sequencing was carried out using peripheral blood. The chain couples TRBV18 to TRBJ2-5, and the D gene may be TRBD2, 5 bases matching. The sequence derives from a man aged 60-69 years with active or convalescent COVID-19. Here is the DNA: TGTGCCAGCTCACCAAAGGGAGTTAGCAGCCAAGAGACCCAGTACTTC. It is translated as CASSPKGVSSQETQYF.